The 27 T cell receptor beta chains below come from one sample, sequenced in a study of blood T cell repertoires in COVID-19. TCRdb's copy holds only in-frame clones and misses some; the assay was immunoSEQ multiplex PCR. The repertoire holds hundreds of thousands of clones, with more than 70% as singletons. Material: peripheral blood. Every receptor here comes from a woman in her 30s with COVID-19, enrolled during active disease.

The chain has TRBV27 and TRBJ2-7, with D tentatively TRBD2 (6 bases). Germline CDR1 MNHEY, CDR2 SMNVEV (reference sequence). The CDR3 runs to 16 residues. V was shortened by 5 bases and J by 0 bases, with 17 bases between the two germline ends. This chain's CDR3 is CASSPKAAGSSYEQYV. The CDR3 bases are TGTGCCAGCAGTCCAAAAGCGGCGGGAAGCTCCTACGAGCAGTACGTC.

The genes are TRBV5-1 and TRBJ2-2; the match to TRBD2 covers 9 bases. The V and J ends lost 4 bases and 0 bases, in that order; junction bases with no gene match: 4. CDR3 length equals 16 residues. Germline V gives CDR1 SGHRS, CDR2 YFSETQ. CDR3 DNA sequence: TGCGCCAGCAGCAAGACTAGCGGCGCGAACACCGGGGAGCTGTTTTTT. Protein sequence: CASSKTSGANTGELFF.

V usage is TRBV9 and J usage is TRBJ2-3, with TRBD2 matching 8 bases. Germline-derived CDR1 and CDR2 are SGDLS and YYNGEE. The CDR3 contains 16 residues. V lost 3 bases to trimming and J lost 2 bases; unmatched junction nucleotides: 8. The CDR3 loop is CASSARGVGSTDTQYF. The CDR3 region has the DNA TGTGCCAGCAGCGCGCGGGGGGTTGGGTCCACAGATACGCAGTATTTT.

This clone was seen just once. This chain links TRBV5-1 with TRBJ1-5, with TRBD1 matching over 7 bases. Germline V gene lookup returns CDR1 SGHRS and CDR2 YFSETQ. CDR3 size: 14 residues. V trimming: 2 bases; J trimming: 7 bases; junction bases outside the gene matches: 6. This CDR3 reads CASSLQGNGQPQHF. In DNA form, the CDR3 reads TGCGCCAGCAGCTTACAGGGGAACGGGCAGCCCCAGCATTTT.

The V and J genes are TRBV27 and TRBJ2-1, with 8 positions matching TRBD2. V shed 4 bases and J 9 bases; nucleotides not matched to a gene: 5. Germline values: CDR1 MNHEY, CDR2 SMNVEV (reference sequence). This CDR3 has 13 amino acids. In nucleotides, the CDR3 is TGTGCCAGCAGTTCGGGACTAGAAGTTGAGCAGTTCTTC. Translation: CASSSGLEVEQFF.

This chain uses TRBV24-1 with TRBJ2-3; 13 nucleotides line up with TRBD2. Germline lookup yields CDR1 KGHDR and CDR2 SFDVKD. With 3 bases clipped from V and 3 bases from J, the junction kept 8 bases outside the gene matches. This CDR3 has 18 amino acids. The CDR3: CATSDPGLAGVRTDTQYF. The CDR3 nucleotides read TGTGCCACCAGTGATCCTGGACTAGCGGGAGTTCGGACAGATACGCAGTATTTT.

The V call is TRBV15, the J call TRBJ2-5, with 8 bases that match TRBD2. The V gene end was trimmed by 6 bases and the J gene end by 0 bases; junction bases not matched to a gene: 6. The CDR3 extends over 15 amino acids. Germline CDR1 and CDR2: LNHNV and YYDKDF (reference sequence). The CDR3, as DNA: TGTGCCACCAGGCGGGGGGTCACGAACCAAGAGACCCAGTACTTC. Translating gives CATRRGVTNQETQYF.

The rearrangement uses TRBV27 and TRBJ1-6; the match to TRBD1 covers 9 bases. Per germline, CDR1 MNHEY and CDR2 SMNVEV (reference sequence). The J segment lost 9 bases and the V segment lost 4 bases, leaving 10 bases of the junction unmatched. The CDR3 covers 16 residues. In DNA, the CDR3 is TGTGCCAGCAGTTCCTCCGGGACAGGGTCTGGTTCACCCCTCCACTTT. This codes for CASSSSGTGSGSPLHF.

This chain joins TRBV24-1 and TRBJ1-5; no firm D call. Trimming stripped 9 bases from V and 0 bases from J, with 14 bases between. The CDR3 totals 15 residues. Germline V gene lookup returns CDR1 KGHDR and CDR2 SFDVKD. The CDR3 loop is CATGSLTNSNQPQHF. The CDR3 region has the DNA TGTGCCACCGGTTCCTTGACAAATAGCAATCAGCCCCAGCATTTT.

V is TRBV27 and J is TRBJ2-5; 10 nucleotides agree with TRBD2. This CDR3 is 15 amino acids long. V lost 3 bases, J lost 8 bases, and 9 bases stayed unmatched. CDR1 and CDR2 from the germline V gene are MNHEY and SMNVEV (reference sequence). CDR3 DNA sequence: TGTGCCAGCAGTTTTAAGGCTAGCGGGAGTGGAACCCAGTACTTC. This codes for CASSFKASGSGTQYF.

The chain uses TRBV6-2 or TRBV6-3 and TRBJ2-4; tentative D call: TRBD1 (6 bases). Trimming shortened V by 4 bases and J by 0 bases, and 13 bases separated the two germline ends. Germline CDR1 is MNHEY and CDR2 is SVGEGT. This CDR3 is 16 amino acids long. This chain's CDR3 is CASSFSRGLAKNIQYF. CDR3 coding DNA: TGTGCCAGCAGTTTCTCCAGGGGCTTAGCCAAAAACATTCAGTACTTC.

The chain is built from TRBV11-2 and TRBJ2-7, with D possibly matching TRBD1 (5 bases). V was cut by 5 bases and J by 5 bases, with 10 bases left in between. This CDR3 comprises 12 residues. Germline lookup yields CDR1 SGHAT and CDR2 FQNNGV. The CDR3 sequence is CASSPWGDEQYF. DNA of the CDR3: TGTGCCAGCAGCCCGTGGGGCGACGAGCAGTACTTC.

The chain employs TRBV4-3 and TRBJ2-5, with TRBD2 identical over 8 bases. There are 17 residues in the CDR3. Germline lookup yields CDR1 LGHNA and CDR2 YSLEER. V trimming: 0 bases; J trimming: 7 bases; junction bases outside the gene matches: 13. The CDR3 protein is CASSQDGGLAGGGTQYF. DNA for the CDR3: TGCGCCAGCAGCCAAGACGGGGGACTCGCGGGGGGCGGGACCCAGTACTTC.

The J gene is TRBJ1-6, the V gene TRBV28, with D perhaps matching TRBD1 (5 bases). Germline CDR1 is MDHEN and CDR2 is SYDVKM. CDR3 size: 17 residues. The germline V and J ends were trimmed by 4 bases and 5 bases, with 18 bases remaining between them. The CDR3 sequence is CASSSAGGLFHNSPLHF. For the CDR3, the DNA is TGTGCCAGCAGTTCCGCCGGGGGGTTATTCCATAATTCACCCCTCCACTTT.

The CDR3 sequence: CASSVVGGGNEKLFF. For the CDR3, the DNA is TGCGCCAGCAGTGTCGTAGGCGGTGGTAATGAAAAACTGTTTTTT. V is TRBV10-2 and J is TRBJ1-4; D gene uncertain. The germline V gene has CDR1 WSHSY and CDR2 SAAADI. The CDR3 consists of 15 residues. V was clipped by 4 bases and J by 4 bases, with 13 bases between them.

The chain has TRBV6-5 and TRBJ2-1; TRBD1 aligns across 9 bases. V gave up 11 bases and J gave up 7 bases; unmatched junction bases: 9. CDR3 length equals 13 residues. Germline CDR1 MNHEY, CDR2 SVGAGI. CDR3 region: CASHRGQGNEQFF. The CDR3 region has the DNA TGTGCCTCACACAGGGGGCAGGGGAATGAGCAGTTCTTC.

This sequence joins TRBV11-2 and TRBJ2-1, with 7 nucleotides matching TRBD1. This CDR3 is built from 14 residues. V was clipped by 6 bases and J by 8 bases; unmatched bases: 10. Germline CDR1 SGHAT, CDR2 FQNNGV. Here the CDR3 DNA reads TGTGCCAGCAGTCTAAACACAGGGGTCGATGAGCAGTTCTTC. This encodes CASSLNTGVDEQFF.

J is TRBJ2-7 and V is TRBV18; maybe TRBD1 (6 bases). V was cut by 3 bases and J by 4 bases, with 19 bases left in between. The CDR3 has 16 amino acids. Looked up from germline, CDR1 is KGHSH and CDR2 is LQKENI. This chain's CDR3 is CASSPGQTGGGYEQYV. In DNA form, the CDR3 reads TGTGCCAGCTCACCCGGACAGACCGGCGGTGGGTACGAGCAGTACGTC.

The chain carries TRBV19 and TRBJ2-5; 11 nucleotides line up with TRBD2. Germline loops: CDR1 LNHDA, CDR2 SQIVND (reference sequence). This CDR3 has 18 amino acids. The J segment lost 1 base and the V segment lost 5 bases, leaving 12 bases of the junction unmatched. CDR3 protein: CASSLGLAVPPGQETQYF. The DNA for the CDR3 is TGTGCCAGTAGTTTGGGACTAGCGGTACCCCCGGGCCAAGAGACCCAGTACTTC.

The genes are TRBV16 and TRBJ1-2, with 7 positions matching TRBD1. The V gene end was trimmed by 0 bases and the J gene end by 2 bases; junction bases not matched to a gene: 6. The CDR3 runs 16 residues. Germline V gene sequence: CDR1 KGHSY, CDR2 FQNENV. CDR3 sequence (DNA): TGTGCCAGCAGCCAATCGCGATTGGGACAGAACTATGGCTACACCTTC. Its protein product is CASSQSRLGQNYGYTF.

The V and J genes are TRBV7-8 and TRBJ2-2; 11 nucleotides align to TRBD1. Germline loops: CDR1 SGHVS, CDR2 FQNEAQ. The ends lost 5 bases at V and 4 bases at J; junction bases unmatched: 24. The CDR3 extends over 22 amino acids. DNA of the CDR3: TGTGCCAGCAGCCCAGGTATTCGGACAGGGGGCCTCCTCGATCGTCTCACCGGGGAGCTGTTTTTT. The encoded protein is CASSPGIRTGGLLDRLTGELFF.

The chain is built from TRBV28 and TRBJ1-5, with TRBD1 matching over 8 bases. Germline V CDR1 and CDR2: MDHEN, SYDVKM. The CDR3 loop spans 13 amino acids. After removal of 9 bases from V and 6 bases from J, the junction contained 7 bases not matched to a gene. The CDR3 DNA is TGTGCCAGTCGACAGGGGTCCGTTCAGCCCCAGCATTTT. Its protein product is CASRQGSVQPQHF.

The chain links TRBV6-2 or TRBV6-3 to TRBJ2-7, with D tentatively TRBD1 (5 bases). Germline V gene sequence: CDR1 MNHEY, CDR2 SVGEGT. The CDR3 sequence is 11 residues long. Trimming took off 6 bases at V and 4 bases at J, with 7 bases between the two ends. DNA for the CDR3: TGTGCCAGCAGCCGACAGTACGAGCAGTACTTC. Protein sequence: CASSRQYEQYF.

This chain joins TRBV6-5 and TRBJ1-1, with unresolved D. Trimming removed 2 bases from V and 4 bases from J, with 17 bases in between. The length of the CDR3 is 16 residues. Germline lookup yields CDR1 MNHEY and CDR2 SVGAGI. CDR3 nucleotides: TGTGCCAGCAGTTACCCCCGTGGGAGCGTTTCCACTGAAGCTTTCTTT. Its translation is CASSYPRGSVSTEAFF.

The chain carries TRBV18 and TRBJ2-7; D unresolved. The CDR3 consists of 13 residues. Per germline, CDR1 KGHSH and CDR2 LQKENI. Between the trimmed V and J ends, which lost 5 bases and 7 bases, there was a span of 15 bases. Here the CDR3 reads CASSSISPGEQYV. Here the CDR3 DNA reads TGTGCCAGCTCATCAATCTCTCCGGGTGAGCAGTACGTC.

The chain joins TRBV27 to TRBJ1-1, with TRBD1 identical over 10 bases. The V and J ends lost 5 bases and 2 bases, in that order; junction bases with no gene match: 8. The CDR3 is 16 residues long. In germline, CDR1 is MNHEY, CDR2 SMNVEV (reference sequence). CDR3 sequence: CASSPRQGAGNTEAFF. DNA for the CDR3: TGTGCCAGCAGTCCTAGACAGGGGGCAGGAAACACTGAAGCTTTCTTT.

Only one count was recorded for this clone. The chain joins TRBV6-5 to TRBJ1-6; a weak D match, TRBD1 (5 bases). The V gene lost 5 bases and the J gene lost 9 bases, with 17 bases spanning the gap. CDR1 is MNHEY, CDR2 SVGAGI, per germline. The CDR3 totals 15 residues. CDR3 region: CASSPGGEGGSPLHF. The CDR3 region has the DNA TGTGCCAGCAGTCCAGGAGGGGAGGGTGGTTCACCCCTCCACTTT.